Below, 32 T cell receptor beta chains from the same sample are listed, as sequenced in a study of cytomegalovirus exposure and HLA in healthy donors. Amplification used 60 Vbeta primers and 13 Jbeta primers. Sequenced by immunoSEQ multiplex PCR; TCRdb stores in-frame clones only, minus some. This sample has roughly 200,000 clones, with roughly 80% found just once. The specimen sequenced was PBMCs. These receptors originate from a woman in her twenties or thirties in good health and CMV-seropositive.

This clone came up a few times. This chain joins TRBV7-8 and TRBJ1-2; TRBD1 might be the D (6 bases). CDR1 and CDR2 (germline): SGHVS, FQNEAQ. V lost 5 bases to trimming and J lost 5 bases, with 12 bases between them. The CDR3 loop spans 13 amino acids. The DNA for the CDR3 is TGTGCCAGCAGCCCCAGGGGCCATTATGGCTACACCTTC. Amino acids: CASSPRGHYGYTF.

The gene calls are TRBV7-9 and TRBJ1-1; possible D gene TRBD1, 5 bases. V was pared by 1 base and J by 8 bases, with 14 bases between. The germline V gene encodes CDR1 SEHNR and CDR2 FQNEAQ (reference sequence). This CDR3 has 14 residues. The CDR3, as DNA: TGTGCCAGCAGCTTAGGGGACTGGACACCCGAAGCTTTCTTT. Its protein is CASSLGDWTPEAFF.

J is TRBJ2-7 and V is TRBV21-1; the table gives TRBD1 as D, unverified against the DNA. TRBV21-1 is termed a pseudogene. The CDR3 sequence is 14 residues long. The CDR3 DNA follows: TGTGCCAGCAGCATTAAGGGGTTTTCGTACGAGCAGTACTTC. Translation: CASSIKGFSYEQYF.

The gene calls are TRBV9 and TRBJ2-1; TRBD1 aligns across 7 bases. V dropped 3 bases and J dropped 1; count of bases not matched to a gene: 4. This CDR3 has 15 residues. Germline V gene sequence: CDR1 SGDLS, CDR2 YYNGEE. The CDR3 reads CASSGGQSSYNEQFF. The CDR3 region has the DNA TGTGCCAGCAGCGGGGGACAGAGTTCCTACAATGAGCAGTTCTTC. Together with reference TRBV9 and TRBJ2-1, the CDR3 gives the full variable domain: DSGVTQTPKHLITATGQRVTLRCSPRSGDLSVYWYQQSLDQGLQFLIQYYNGEERAKGNILERFSAQQFPDLHSELNLSSLELGDSALYFCASSGGQSSYNEQFFGPGTRLTVL.

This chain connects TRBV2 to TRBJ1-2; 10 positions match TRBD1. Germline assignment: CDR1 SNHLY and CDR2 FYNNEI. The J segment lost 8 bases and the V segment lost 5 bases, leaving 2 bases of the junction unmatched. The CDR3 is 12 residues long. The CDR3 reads CASSQTGGGYTF. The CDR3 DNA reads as TGTGCCAGCAGTCAGACAGGGGGCGGCTACACCTTC.

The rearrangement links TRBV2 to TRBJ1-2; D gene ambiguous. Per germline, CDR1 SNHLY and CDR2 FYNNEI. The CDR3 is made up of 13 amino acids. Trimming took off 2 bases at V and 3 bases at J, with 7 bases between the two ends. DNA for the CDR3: TGTGCCAGCAGTGAATCGGGTGACTATGGCTACACCTTC. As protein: CASSESGDYGYTF. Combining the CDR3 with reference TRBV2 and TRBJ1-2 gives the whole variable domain EPEVTQTPSHQVTQMGQEVILRCVPISNHLYFYWYRQILGQKVEFLVSFYNNEISEKSEIFDDQFSVERPDGSNFTLKIRSTKLEDSAMYFCASSESGDYGYTFGSGTRLTVV.

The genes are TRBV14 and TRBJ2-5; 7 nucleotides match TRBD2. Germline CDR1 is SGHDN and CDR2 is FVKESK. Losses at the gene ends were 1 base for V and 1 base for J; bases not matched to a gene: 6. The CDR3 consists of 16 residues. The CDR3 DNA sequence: TGTGCCAGCAGCCAAGGGGCGTGGGGGGGCCAAGAGACCCAGTACTTC. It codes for CASSQGAWGGQETQYF.

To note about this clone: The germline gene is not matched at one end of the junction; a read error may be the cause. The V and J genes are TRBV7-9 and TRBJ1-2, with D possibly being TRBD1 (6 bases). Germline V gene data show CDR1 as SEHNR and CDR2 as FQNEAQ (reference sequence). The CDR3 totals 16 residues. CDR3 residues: CSSSLKSLGTSYGYTF. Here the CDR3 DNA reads TGTTCCAGCAGCCTAAAGTCTCTTGGGACATCTTATGGCTACACCTTC.

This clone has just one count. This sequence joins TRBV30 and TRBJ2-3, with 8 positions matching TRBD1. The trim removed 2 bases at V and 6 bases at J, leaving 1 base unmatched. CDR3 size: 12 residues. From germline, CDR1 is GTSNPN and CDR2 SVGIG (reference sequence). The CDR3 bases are TGTGCCTGGAGTCGGACAGGGGATACGCAGTATTTT. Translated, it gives CAWSRTGDTQYF.

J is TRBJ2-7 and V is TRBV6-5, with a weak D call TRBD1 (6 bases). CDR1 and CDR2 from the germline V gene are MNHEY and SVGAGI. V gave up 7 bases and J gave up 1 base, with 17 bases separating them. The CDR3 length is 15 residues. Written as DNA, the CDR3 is TGTGCCAGCAAGGAATCCTCTCAGGGGTCCTACGAGCAGTACTTC. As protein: CASKESSQGSYEQYF.

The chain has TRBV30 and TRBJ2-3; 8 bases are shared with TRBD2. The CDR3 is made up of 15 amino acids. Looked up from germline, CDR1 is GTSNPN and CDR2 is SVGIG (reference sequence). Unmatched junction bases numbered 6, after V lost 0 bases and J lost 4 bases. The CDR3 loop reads CAWSVSLAVADTQYF. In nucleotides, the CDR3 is TGTGCCTGGAGTGTATCACTAGCGGTGGCAGATACGCAGTATTTT.

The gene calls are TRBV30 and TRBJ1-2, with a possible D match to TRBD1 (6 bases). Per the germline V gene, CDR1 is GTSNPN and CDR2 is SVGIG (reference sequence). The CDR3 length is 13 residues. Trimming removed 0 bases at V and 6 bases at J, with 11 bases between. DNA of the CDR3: TGTGCCTGGAGTGTGCAGGGGAGGGATGGCTACACCTTC. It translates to CAWSVQGRDGYTF.

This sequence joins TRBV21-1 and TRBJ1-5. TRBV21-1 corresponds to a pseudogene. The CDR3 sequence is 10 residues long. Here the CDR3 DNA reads TGTGCCAGCAAGCGTCAGCCCCAGCATTTT. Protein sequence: CASKRQPQHF.

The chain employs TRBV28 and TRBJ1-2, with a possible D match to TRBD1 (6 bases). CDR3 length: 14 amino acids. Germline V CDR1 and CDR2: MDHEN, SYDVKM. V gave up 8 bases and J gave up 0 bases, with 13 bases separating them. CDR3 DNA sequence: TGTGCCAGCGGCAGGGACACGTCTAACTATGGCTACACCTTC. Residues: CASGRDTSNYGYTF.

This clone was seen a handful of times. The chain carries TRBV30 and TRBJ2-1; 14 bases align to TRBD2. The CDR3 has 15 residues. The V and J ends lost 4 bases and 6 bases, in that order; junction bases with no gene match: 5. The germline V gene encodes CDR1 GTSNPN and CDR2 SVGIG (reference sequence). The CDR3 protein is CAWTPGLAGVNEQFF. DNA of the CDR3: TGTGCCTGGACCCCGGGACTAGCGGGAGTCAATGAGCAGTTCTTC.

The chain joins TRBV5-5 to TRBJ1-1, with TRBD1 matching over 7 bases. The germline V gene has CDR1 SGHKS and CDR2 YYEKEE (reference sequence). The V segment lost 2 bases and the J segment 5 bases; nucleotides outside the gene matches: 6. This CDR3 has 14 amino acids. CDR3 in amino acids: CASSFLTGRTEAFF. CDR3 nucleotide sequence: TGTGCCAGCAGCTTCCTGACAGGGCGGACTGAAGCTTTCTTT.

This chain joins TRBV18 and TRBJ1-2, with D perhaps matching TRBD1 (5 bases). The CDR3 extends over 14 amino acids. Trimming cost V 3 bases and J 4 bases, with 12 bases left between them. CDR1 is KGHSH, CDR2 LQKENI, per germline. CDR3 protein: CASSPTQESYGYTF. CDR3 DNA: TGTGCCAGCTCACCGACACAGGAGTCCTATGGCTACACCTTC.

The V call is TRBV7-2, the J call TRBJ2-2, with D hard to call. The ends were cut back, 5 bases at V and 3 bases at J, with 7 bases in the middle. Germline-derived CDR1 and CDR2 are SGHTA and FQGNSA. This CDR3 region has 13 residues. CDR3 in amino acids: CASSPSYTGELFF. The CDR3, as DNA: TGTGCCAGCAGCCCGTCGTACACCGGGGAGCTGTTTTTT.

CDR3 amino acids: CASSFRENYGYTF. DNA for the CDR3: TGTGCCAGCAGTTTTCGGGAGAACTATGGCTACACCTTC. The chain joins TRBV28 to TRBJ1-2; D is unresolved. The CDR3 is made up of 13 amino acids. CDR1 and CDR2 (germline): MDHEN, SYDVKM. V lost 3 bases, J lost 2 bases, and 7 bases lay in between.

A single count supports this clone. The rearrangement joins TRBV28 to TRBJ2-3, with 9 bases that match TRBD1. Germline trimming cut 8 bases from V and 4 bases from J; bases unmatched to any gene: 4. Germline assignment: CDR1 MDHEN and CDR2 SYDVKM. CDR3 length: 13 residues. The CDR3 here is CASGDRVPDTQYF. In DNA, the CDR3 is TGTGCCAGCGGGGACAGGGTCCCAGATACGCAGTATTTT.

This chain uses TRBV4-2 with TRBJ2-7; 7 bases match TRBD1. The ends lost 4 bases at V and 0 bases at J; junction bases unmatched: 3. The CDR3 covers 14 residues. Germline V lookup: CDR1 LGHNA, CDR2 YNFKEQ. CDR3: CASSRDRLSYEQYF. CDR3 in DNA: TGTGCCAGCAGCCGGGACAGACTCTCCTACGAGCAGTACTTC.

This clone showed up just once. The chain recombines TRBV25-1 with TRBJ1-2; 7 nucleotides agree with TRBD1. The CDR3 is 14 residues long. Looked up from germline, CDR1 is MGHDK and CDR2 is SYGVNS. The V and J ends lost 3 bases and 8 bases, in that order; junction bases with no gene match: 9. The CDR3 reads CASSDLTGSWGYTF. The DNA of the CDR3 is TGTGCCAGCAGTGACTTGACAGGGTCTTGGGGCTACACCTTC.

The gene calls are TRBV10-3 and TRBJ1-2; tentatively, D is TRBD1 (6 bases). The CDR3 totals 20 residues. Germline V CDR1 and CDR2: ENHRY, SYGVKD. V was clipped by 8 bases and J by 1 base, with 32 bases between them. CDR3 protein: CAIGGTPEQGQGSSNYGYTF. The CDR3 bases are TGTGCCATCGGGGGCACCCCGGAGCAGGGGCAAGGGAGTAGTAACTATGGCTACACCTTC.

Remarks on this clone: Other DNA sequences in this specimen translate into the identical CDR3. The CDR3: CASSLQGNTEAFF. The CDR3 bases are TGTGCCAGCTCACTGCAGGGGAACACTGAAGCTTTCTTT. The rearrangement links TRBV18 to TRBJ1-1, with D perhaps TRBD1 (5 bases). Between the trimmed V and J ends, which lost 4 bases and 1 base, there was a span of 7 bases. The CDR3 covers 13 residues. From germline, CDR1 is KGHSH and CDR2 LQKENI.

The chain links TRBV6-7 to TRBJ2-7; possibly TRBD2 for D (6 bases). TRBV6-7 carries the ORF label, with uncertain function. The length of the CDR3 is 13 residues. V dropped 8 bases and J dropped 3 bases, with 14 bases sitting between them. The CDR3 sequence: CASLEGKCYEQYF. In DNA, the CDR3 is TGTGCCAGCTTGGAGGGAAAGTGCTACGAGCAGTACTTC.

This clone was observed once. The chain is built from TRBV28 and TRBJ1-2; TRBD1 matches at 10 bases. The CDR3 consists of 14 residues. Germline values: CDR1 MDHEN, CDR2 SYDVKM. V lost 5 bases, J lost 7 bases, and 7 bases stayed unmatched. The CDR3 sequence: CASSPGTGDGGYTF. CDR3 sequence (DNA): TGTGCCAGCAGTCCCGGGACAGGGGATGGTGGCTACACCTTC.

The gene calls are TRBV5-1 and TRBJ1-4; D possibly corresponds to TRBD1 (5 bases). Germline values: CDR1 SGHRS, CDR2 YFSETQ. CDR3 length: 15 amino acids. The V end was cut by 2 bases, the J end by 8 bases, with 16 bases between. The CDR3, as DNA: TGCGCCAGCAGCTTCGCGGGGGTCGAGGGGGAAAAACTGTTTTTT. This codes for CASSFAGVEGEKLFF. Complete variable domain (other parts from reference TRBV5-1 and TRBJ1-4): KAGVTQTPRYLIKTRGQQVTLSCSPISGHRSVSWYQQTPGQGLQFLFEYFSETQRNKGNFPGRFSGRQFSNSRSEMNVSTLELGDSALYLCASSFAGVEGEKLFFGSGTQLSVL.

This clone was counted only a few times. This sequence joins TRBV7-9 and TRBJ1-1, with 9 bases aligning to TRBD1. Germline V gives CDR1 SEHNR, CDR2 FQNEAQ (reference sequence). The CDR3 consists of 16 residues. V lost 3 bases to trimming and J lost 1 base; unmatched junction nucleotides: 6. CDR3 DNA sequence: TGTGCCAGCAGCTTTGGGACAGGGCACCGGAACACTGAAGCTTTCTTT. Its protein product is CASSFGTGHRNTEAFF.

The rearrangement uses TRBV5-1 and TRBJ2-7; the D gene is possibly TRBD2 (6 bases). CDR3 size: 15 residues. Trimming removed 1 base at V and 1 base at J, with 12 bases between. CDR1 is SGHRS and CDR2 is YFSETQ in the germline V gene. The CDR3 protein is CASSLLWAGSYEQYF. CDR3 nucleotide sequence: TGCGCCAGCAGCTTGCTTTGGGCGGGATCCTACGAGCAGTACTTC.

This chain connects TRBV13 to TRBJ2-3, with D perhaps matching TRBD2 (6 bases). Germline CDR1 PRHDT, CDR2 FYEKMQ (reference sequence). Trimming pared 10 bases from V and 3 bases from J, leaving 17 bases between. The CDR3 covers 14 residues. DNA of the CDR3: TGTGCCATCGGAGGGCCGATTCCTACAGATACGCAGTATTTT. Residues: CAIGGPIPTDTQYF.

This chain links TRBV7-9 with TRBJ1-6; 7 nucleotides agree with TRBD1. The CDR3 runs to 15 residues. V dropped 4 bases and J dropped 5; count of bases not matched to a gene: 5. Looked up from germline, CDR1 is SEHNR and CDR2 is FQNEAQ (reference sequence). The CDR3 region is CASSSRQGNNSPLHF. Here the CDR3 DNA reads TGTGCCAGCAGCTCGCGACAGGGCAATAATTCACCCCTCCACTTT.

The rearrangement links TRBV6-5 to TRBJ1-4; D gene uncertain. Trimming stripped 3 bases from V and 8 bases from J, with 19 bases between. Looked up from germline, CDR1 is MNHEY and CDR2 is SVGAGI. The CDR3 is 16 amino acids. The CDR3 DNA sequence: TGTGCCAGCAGTTATCGTTTTGAACAGCTTGGGGAAAAACTGTTTTTT. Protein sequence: CASSYRFEQLGEKLFF.